The rows below give T cell receptor beta chains drawn from one sample of a study of OX40 agonist ivuxolimab in advanced cancers. Profiling relied on immunoSEQ multiplex PCR, and the TCRdb table lists in-frame clones only, not all of them. The sample holds over 45,000 clones, approximately 83% seen once. The starting material was CD4+ or CD8+ T cells sorted from blood, obtained in a trial of the OX40 agonist ivuxolimab. Receptors originate from an adult with an advanced solid tumor such as melanoma, head and neck, liver or kidney cancer. CDR3s include the opening cysteine and the closing phenylalanine or tryptophan. D genes are given only for firm matches. Not all rows give a size; the values are once, few, many and, for expanded clones, a class.

cdr3_nt cdr3_aa v_call clone_size j_call d_call
TGTGCCAGCAGCATAAATGAAGGGCGCTATAATTCACCCCTCCACTTT CASSINEGRYNSPLHF TRBV7-9 NA TRBJ1-6 NA
TGTGCCAGCAGCCCTCACAGGGGGCCCTCCAACTATGGCTACACCTTC CASSPHRGPSNYGYTF TRBV7-8 once TRBJ1-2 TRBD1
TGTGCTACCCACCGGGGGAACACTGAAGCTTTCTTT CATHRGNTEAFF TRBV12-5 NA TRBJ1-1 NA
TGTGCCAGCAGCTGGACAGGGGGAAACACCATATATTTT CASSWTGGNTIYF TRBV6-5 NA TRBJ1-3 TRBD1
TGTGCCAGCAGCCAGGGACTCACTGAGACCCAGTACTTC CASSQGLTETQYF TRBV7-4 NA TRBJ2-5 NA
TGTGCCAGCAGCTTAGTAGAGACCCAGTACTTC CASSLVETQYF TRBV7-6 NA TRBJ2-5 NA
TGCGCCAGCAGCCTCAAACGGAGGCGGTTCCACATGAACACTGAAGCTTTCTTT CASSLKRRRFHMNTEAFF TRBV4-3 NA TRBJ1-1 NA
TGTGCCAGCAGGTCAGGGGGCAACCCCCGGACAGATACGCAGTATTTT CASRSGGNPRTDTQYF TRBV7-2 NA TRBJ2-3 TRBD1
TGTGCCAGTAGGTACCAGACAGGGTTGGGGTACGAGCAGTACTTC CASRYQTGLGYEQYF TRBV19 once TRBJ2-7 TRBD1
TGTGCCAGCTCACCCCAGGGGGGGTTTGAAGCTTTCTTT CASSPQGGFEAFF TRBV18 NA TRBJ1-1 TRBD1
TGTGCCAGCAGCTTCACGGAATATGGCTACACCTTC CASSFTEYGYTF TRBV2 NA TRBJ1-2 NA
TGTGCCAGCAGCTTGGCCGGCTACGTTTATGGCTACACCTTC CASSLAGYVYGYTF TRBV5-4 NA TRBJ1-2 NA
TGTGCCAGCAGCTCCTCGGGGGGGACGGAGACCCAGTACTTC CASSSSGGTETQYF TRBV5-6 NA TRBJ2-5 TRBD2
TGTGCCAGCAGCTTGCCAGTTAACTATGGCTACACCTTC CASSLPVNYGYTF TRBV5-4 few TRBJ1-2 NA
TGTGCCAGACACGGACTAGCAGCTAACACCGGGGAGCTGTTTTTT CARHGLAANTGELFF TRBV7-9 NA TRBJ2-2 TRBD2
TGTGCCAGCTCATCCCGGGACAGGTCTGGGGGCAATCAGCCCCAGCATTTT CASSSRDRSGGNQPQHF TRBV18 NA TRBJ1-5 TRBD1
TGTGCCAGTACTAGCGGGGTTTACAATGAGCAGTTCTTC CASTSGVYNEQFF TRBV19 NA TRBJ2-1 TRBD2
TGTGCCAGCAGTCTTACACGTGGTAACACTGAAGCTTTCTTT CASSLTRGNTEAFF TRBV28 NA TRBJ1-1 NA